This T cell receptor (beta chain) was documented in a study of identical twins. A universal primer site arose from template switching, and cDNA bore unique molecular identifiers. TCRdb fed the 5' RACE reads into MiXCR, producing one record per CDR3 protein. This sample yields hundreds of thousands of distinct CDR3 sequences, of which about 20% are seen a single time; 4% to 4.5% belongs to the top ten. CDR3 length equals 15 residues. J gave up 4 bases and V 5 bases, and 5 bases lay outside the gene matches. This sample also belongs to another study, concerning T cells expressing NK-cell markers. Turning to that study: Sorted CD3+CD56-NKG2C+, CD3+CD56+NKG2C- and CD3+CD56+NKG2C+ T cells were the source of the TCR beta repertoires. One of eight sequenced donors was HCMV-seronegative; the other seven were seropositive. Questions lingered over whether expanded NKG2C+ T cell clones were HCMV-specific.

The receptor's source is a young woman in good health. The specimen sequenced was PBMCs. This rearrangement joins TRBV12-3 or TRBV12-4 to TRBJ2-4, with 10 nucleotides matching TRBD1. CDR3 region: CASSTGQGPKNIQYF. DNA of the CDR3: TGTGCCAGCAGTACGGGACAGGGGCCTAAAAACATTCAGTACTTC.